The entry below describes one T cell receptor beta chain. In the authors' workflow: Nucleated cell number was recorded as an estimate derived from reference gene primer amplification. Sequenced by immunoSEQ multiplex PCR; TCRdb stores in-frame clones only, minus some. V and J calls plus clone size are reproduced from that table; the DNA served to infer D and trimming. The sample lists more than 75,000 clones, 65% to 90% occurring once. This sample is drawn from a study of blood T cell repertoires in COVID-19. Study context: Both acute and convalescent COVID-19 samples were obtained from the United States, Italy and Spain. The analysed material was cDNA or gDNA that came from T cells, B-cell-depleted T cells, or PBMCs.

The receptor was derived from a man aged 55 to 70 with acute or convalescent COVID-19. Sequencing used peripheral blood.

The CDR3 region has the DNA TGCGCCAGCACCCAGACCAGGGGGCACAATGAGCAGTTCTTC. As protein: CASTQTRGHNEQFF. The chain joins TRBV5-1 to TRBJ2-1, with 8 nucleotides matching TRBD1. This CDR3 has 14 amino acids. CDR1 SGHRS and CDR2 YFSETQ come from the germline V gene. V was pared by 6 bases and J by 5 bases, with 7 bases of the junction left unmatched. Combining the CDR3 with reference TRBV5-1 and TRBJ2-1 gives the whole variable domain KAGVTQTPRYLIKTRGQQVTLSCSPISGHRSVSWYQQTPGQGLQFLFEYFSETQRNKGNFPGRFSGRQFSNSRSEMNVSTLELGDSALYLCASTQTRGHNEQFFGPGTRLTVL.